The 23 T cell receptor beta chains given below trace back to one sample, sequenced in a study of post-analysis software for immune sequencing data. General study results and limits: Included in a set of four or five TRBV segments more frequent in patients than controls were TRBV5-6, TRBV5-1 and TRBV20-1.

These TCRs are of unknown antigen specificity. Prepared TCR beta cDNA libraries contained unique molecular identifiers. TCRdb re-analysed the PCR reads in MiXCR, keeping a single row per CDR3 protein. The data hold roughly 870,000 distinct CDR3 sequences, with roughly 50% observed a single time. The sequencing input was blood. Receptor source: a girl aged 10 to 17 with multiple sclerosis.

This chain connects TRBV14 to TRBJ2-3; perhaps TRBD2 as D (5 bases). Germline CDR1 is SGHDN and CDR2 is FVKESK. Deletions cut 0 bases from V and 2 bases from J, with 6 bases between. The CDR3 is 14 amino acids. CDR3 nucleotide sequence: TGTGCCAGCAGCCAAGAAGCGGACACAGATACGCAGTATTTT. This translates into CASSQEADTDTQYF.

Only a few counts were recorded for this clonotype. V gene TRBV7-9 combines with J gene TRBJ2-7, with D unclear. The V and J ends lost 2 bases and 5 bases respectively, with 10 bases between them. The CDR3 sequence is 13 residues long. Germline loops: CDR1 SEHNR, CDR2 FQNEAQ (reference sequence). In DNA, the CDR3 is TGTGCCAGCAGCTTATCAATGATGCACGAGCAGTACTTC. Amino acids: CASSLSMMHEQYF.

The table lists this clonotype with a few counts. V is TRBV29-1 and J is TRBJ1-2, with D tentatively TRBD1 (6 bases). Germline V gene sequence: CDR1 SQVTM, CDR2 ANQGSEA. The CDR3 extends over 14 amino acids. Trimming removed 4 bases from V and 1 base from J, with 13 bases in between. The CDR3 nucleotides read TGCAGCGTTGGCAGGGGCCTAAGTAACTATGGCTACACCTTC. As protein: CSVGRGLSNYGYTF.

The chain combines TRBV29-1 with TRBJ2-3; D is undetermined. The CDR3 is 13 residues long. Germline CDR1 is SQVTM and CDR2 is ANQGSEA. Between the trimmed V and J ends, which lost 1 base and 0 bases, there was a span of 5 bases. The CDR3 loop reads CSVEATSTDTQYF. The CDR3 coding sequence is TGCAGCGTTGAAGCTACCAGCACAGATACGCAGTATTTT.

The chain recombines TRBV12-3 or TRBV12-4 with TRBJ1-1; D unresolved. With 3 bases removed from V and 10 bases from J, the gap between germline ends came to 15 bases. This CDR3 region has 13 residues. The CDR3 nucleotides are TGTGCCAGCAGTTTGGGGATGCCGGGCGGAGCTTTCTTT. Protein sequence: CASSLGMPGGAFF.

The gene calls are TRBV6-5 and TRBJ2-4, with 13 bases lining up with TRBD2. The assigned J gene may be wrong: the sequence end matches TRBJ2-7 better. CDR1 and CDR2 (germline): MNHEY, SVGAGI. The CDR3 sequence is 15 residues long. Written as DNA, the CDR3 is TGTGCCAGCAGTTACCGGACTAGCGGGGGCTACGAGCAGTACTTC. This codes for CASSYRTSGGYEQYF.

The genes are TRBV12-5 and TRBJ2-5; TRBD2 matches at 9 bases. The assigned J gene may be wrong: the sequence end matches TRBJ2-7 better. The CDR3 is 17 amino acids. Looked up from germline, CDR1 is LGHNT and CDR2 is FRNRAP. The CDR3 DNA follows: TGTGCTAGTGGTTTGGTAGTCGGTCTAGCGGGAAGCCGCGAGCAGTACTTC. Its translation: CASGLVVGLAGSREQYF.

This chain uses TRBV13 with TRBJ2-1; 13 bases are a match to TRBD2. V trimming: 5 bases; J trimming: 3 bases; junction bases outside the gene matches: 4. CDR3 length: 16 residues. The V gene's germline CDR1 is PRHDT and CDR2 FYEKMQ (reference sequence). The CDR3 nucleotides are TGTGCCAGCAGCCCCGGACTAGCGGGGGTCTACAATGAGCAGTTCTTC. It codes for CASSPGLAGVYNEQFF.

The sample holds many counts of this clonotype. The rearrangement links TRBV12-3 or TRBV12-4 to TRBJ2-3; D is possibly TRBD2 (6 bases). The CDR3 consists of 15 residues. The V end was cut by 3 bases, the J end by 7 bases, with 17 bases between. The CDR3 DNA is TGTGCCAGCAGTTTCCGCGGGGTGGGTCAGTATACGCAGTATTTT. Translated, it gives CASSFRGVGQYTQYF.

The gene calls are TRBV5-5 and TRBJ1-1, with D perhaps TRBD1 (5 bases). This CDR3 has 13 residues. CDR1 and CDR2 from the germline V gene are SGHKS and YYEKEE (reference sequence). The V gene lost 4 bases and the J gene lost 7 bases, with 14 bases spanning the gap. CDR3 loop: CASSHSGTFEAFF. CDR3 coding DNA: TGTGCCAGCAGCCATTCAGGGACCTTTGAAGCTTTCTTT.

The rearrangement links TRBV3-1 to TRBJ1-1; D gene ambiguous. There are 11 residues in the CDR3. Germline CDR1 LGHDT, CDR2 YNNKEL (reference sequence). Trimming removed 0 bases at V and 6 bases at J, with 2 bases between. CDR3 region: CASSQEAEAFF. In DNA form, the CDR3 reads TGTGCCAGCAGCCAAGAGGCTGAAGCTTTCTTT. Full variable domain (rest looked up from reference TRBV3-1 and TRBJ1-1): DTAVSQTPKYLVTQMGNDKSIKCEQNLGHDTMYWYKQDSKKFLKIMFSYNNKELIINETVPNRFSPKSPDKAHLNLHINSLELGDSAVYFCASSQEAEAFFGQGTRLTVV.

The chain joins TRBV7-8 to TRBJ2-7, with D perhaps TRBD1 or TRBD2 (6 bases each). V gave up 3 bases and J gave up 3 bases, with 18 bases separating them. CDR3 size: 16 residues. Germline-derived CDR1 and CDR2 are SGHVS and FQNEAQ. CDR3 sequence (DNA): TGTGCCAGCAGCTTCGGTAGGGGGGACTCCTTCTACGAGCAGTACTTC. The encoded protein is CASSFGRGDSFYEQYF.

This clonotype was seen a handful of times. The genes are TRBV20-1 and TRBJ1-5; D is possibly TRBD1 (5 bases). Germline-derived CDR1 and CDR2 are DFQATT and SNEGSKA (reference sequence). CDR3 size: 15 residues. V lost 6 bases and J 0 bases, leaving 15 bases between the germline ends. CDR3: CSATRRADSNQPQHF. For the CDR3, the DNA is TGCAGTGCGACTCGCAGGGCCGATAGCAATCAGCCCCAGCATTTT.

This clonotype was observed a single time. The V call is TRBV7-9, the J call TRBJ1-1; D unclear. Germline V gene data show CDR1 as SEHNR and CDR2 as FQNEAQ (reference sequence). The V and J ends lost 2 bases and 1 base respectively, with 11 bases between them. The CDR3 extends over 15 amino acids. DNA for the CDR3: TGTGCCAGCAGCTTATCTGGGAATCCGAACACTGAAGCTTTCTTT. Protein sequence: CASSLSGNPNTEAFF.

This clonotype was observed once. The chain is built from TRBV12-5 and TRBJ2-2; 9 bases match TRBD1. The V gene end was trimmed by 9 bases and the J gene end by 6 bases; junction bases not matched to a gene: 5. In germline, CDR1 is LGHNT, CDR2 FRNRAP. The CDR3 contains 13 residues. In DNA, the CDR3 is TGTGCTAGCCGGACAGGGGTGGCCGGGGAGCTGTTTTTT. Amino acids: CASRTGVAGELFF.

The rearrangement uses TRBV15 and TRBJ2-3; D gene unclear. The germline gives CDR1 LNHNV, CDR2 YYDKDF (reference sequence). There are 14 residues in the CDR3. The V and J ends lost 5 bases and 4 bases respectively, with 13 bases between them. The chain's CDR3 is CATSSRWAPDTQYF. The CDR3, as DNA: TGTGCCACCAGCTCACGGTGGGCCCCAGATACGCAGTATTTT.

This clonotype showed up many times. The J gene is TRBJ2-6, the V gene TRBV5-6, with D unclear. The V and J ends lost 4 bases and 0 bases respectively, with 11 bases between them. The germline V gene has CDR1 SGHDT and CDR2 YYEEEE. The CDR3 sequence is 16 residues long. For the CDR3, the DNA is TGTGCCAGCAGCCTGGACCGACCCTCTGGGGCCAACGTCCTGACTTTC. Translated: CASSLDRPSGANVLTF.

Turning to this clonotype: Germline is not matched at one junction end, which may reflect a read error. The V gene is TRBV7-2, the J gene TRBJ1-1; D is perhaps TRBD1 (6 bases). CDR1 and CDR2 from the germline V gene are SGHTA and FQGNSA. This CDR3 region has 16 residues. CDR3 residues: CASSLSWGPMNTEAFF. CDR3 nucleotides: TGTGCCAGCAGCTTATCATGGGGGCCCATGAACACTGAGGCTTTCTTT.

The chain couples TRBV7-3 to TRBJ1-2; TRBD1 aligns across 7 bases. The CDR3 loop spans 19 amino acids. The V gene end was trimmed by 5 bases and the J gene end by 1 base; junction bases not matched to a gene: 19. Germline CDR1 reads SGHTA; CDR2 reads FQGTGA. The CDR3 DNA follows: TGTGCCAGCAGCCCTTCCGGCGGGGGACAGACGATCCATAACTATGGCTACACCTTC. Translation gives CASSPSGGGQTIHNYGYTF.

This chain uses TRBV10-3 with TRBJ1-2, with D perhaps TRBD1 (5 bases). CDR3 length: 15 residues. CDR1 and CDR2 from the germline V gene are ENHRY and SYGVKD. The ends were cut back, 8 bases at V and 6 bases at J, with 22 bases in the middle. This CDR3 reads CAIRASGTHENGYTF. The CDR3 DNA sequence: TGTGCCATCCGGGCCTCCGGGACTCACGAAAATGGCTACACCTTC.

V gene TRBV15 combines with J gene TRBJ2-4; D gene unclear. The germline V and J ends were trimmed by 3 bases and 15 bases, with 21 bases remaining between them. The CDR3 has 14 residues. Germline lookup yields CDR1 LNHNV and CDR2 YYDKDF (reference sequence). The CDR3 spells CATSRVRKSYERYF. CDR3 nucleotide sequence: TGTGCCACCAGCAGGGTCCGCAAATCCTACGAGCGGTACTTC.

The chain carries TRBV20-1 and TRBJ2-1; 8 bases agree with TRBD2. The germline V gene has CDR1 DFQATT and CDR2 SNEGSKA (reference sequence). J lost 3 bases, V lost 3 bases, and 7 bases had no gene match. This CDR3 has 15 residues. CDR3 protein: CSASAGTRDYNEQFF. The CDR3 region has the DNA TGCAGTGCTAGTGCCGGGACTAGGGACTACAATGAGCAGTTCTTC.

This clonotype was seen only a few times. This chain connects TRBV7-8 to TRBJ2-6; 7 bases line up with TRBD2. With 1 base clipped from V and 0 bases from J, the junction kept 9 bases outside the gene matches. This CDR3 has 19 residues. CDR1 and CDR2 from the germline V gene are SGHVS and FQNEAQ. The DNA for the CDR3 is TGTGCCAGCAGCTTAGTTCCGGGGGGAGGCCCCTCTGGGGCCAACGTCCTGACTTTC. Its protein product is CASSLVPGGGPSGANVLTF.